This T cell receptor (beta chain) originates from a study of immune heterogeneity within non-small cell lung tumors. Findings and caveats of the study: Tumor sites within a patient were found to share identical dominant CDR3 beta clonotypes, and site-unique high-frequency clones were also present.

Notes on this clonotype: The antigen is not known.

The V and J ends lost 2 bases and 2 bases, in that order; junction bases with no gene match: 6. CDR1 is LNHDA and CDR2 is SQIVND in the germline V gene (reference sequence). CDR3 length equals 16 residues. The template for each sample was 550 to 700 ng of genomic DNA, which had been extracted from bulk tumor tissue. Several biopsies were spaced far apart within each primary tumor and obtained as surgery took place. Curative surgical treatment was performed in patients who had newly diagnosed, untreated non-small cell lung cancer. Multiplex PCR employing 32 V and 13 J primers generated amplicons of the TCR beta CDR3. TCRdb ran MiXCR on the multiplex PCR reads and lists one entry per CDR3 protein. The table includes 21,000 or so distinct CDR3 sequences, around 28% detected once.

V and J are TRBV19 and TRBJ1-5; TRBD1 agrees at 7 bases. This clonotype originated in a man aged 35 to 55 with non-small cell lung cancer. The specimen sequenced was lung tumor tissue. As DNA, the CDR3 is TGTGCCAGTAGTATAATAGGGGGCAGAGGCAATCAGCCCCAGCATTTT. Protein: CASSIIGGRGNQPQHF.